This TCR beta chain was recorded in a study of blood T cell repertoires in COVID-19. Study context: From T cells, B-cell-depleted T cells, or PBMCs came the material, which was cDNA or gDNA.

This CDR3 has 16 residues. Germline values: CDR1 WNHNN, CDR2 SYGVQD (reference sequence). The V and J ends lost 3 bases and 7 bases, in that order; junction bases with no gene match: 9. The assay was immunoSEQ multiplex PCR, and TCRdb's table has in-frame clones only and misses some. The data contain 300,000 to 400,000 clones, approximately 86% of them singletons. The study drew participants aged about 18 to 95 years from some 23 US areas. Participant-reported clinical history was the basis for cohort assignment. This rearrangement joins TRBV10-1 to TRBJ2-1, with 10 bases fitting TRBD1. The source of this sequence is a middle-aged woman with acute COVID-19. Sequenced input: PBMCs or T cells enriched from blood (not recorded which). The CDR3: CASSDPRTGGQNEQFF. CDR3 in DNA: TGCGCCAGCAGTGACCCGCGGACAGGGGGGCAGAATGAGCAGTTCTTC.